This TCR beta chain was captured in a study of OX40 agonist ivuxolimab in advanced cancers. The CDR3 covers 15 residues. Germline V lookup: CDR1 MDHEN, CDR2 SYDVKM. After removal of 5 bases from V and 4 bases from J, the junction contained 6 bases not matched to a gene. TCRdb's table, derived via immunoSEQ multiplex PCR, lists solely in-frame clones and lacks some. The sample contains 65,000 to 80,000 clones, around 87% of which appear only once. This chain uses TRBV28 with TRBJ2-7; 12 bases align to TRBD2. The specimen comprised CD4+ or CD8+ T cells sorted from blood, sampled in a trial of the OX40 agonist ivuxolimab. This sequence originates from an adult with an advanced solid tumor such as melanoma, head and neck, liver or kidney cancer. DNA for the CDR3: TGTGCCAGCAGTGATACTAGCGGGAGGACGTACGAGCAGTACTTC. Amino acid sequence: CASSDTSGRTYEQYF.